This TCR beta chain came from a study of Graves' ophthalmopathy and Graves' hyperthyroidism. On the study more broadly: The study drew peripheral blood at initial diagnosis, before any treatment.

RNA transcripts were the source from which TCR beta CDR3 regions were amplified. RT-PCR in the first round used HTBI primers; a second-round multiplex PCR followed. One entry per CDR3 protein, called by TCRdb with MiXCR from the multiplex PCR reads. Of 600,000 to 950,000 distinct CDR3 sequences listed, roughly 40% are singletons. Findings of the study overall: It was with approximately 70% sensitivity and around 75% specificity that the model predicted ophthalmopathy progression. Most expanded thyroid clonotypes above 0.001 frequency also appeared in blood.

With regard to this clonotype: Its target is not known.

Germline V gene lookup returns CDR1 SGHTA and CDR2 FQGTGA. V was cut by 2 bases and J by 5 bases, with 7 bases left in between. The CDR3 sequence is 13 residues long. Diagnosis relied on clinical symptoms, serum thyroxine, TRAb, thyroid ultrasound and orbital computed tomography. Sequenced input: peripheral blood. This receptor was taken from an adult man with Graves' ophthalmopathy. The J gene is TRBJ1-5, the V gene TRBV7-3; D remains unclear. CDR3: CASSLLQDQPQHF. The CDR3 nucleotides are TGTGCCAGCAGCTTACTCCAAGATCAGCCCCAGCATTTT.